The T cell receptor beta chain described here comes from a study of T cell responses to AZD1222 COVID-19 vaccine. Study as a whole: Pooled together were second doses at about 4 or about 12 weeks. Notes on the study in general: Donors in the cohort were predominantly white British and more often female, and clonal diversity was possibly underestimated. Regions left unmutated in variants are reportedly the target of nearly half of spike-specific TCRs.

As for this clone: Its antigen is not known.

Sequencing was performed with immunoSEQ multiplex PCR; in TCRdb, only in-frame clones are kept and a portion is missing. The sample has about 130,000 clones, about nine tenths seen once. V was shortened by 3 bases and J by 3 bases, with 12 bases between the two germline ends. The germline CDR1 and CDR2 sequences are SGHAT and FQNNGV. CDR3 length equals 16 residues. V is TRBV11-2 and J is TRBJ1-6; D is undetermined. The sequencing here drew on peripheral blood, taken on day 0 of AZD1222 vaccination. The sequence derives from an adult in good health. The CDR3: CASSFGMPLYNSPLHF. The CDR3 nucleotides read TGTGCCAGCAGCTTTGGGATGCCCCTCTATAATTCACCCCTCCACTTT.